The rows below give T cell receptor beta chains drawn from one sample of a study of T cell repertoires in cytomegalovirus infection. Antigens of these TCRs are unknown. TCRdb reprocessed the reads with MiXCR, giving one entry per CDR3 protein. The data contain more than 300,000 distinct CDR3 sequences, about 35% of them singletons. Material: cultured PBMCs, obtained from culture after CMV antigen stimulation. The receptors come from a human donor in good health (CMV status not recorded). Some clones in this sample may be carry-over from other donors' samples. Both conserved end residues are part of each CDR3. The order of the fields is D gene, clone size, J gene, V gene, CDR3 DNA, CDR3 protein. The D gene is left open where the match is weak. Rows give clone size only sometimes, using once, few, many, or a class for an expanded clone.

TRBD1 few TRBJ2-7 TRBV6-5 TGTGCCAGCAGTTGTCACCGGGACAGGGTCTCCTACGAGCAGTACTTC CASSCHRDRVSYEQYF
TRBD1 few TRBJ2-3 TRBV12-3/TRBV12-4 TGTGCCAGCACCCCGGGACAGGGGATCGATACGCAGTATTTT CASTPGQGIDTQYF
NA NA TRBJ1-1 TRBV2 TGTGCCAGCAGTTTCCGGAGGGACACTGAAGCTTTCTTT CASSFRRDTEAFF
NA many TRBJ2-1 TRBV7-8 TGTGCCAGCAGTTATGGGGGCGATGAGCAGTTCTTC CASSYGGDEQFF
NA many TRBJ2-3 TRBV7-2 TGTGCCAGCAGCTTGGCTAGCACAGATACGCAGTATTTT CASSLASTDTQYF
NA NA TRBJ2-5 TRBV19 TGTGCCAGTAGTGAATACGAGACCCAGTACTTC CASSEYETQYF
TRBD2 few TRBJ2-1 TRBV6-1 TGTGCCAGCACCTCTAGCGGGAGGGCCGCCTACAATGAGCAGTTCTTC CASTSSGRAAYNEQFF
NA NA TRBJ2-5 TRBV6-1 TGTGCCAGCAGCGAGAGTTACGACGGGTACCAAGAGACCCAGTACTTC CASSESYDGYQETQYF
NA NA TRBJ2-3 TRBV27 TGTGCCAGCCGATACGCTAGCACAGATACGCAGTATTTT CASRYASTDTQYF
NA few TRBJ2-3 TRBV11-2 TGTGCCAGCAGCTTATTTCCGGGAACCGGCACAGATACGCAGTATTTT CASSLFPGTGTDTQYF
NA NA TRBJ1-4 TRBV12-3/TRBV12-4 TGTGCCAGCAAGAGGACAGCCCTTGAAAAACTGTTTTTT CASKRTALEKLFF
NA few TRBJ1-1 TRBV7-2 TGTGCCAGCAGCCCGAGGACTACGACGGCTTTCTTT CASSPRTTTAFF
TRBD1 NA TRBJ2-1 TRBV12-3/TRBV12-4 TGTGCCAGCAGAGAAACAGGGGACAATGAGCAGTTCTTC CASRETGDNEQFF
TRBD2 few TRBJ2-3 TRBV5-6 TGTGCCAGCAGCTTTGGCTCCGGGAGGGACACAGATACGCAGTATTTT CASSFGSGRDTDTQYF
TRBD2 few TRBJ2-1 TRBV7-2 TGTGCCAGCAGACGGGGTCTAGCGGGAGGGGACAATGAGCAGTTCTTC CASRRGLAGGDNEQFF
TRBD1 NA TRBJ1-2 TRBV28 TGTGCCAGCAGTTTCAGGGGGCTTGGCTACACCTTC CASSFRGLGYTF
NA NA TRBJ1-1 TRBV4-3 TGCGCCAGCAGCCAAGAGACCTTCACTGAAGCTTTCTTT CASSQETFTEAFF
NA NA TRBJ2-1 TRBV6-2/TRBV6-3 TGTGCCAGCAGTTACCCGCGGAGGGGTAGCAATGAGCAGTTCTTC CASSYPRRGSNEQFF
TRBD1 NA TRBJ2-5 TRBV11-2 TGTGCCAGCAGCCCAATTGGACAGGACCAAGAGACCCAGTACTTC CASSPIGQDQETQYF
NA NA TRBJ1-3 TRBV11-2 TGTGCCAGCAGTCGTGGTTTTAGCTCTGGAAACACCATATATTTT CASSRGFSSGNTIYF
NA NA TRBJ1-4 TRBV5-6 TGTGCCAGCAGCCCCTATTACGGTGAAAAACTGTTTTTT CASSPYYGEKLFF
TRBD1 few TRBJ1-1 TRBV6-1 TGTGCCAGCAGTTATACATGGACAGGGACTGAAGCTTTCTTT CASSYTWTGTEAFF
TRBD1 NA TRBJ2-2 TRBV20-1 TGCAGTGCTTTACCCGGGACAGGGAACACCGGGGAGCTGTTTTTT CSALPGTGNTGELFF
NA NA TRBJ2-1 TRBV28 TGTGCCAGCAGCCATCGGTGGGGCAATGAGCAGTTCTTC CASSHRWGNEQFF
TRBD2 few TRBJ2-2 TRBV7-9 TGTGCCAGCAGACAAAGCGGGGCGCCCCCTGGGAGGGAGCTGTTTTTT CASRQSGAPPGRELFF
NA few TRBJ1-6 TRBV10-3 TGTGCCATCAGACAGGGAGGCTCCTATAATTCACCCCTCCACTTT CAIRQGGSYNSPLHF
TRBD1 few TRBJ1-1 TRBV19 TGTGCCAGTAGTGGCCCCGGACAGGGTAACACTGAAGCTTTCTTT CASSGPGQGNTEAFF
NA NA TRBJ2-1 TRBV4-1 TGCGCCAGCAGCCAAGATTCCCTAGCGCCTTACAATGAGCAGTTCTTC CASSQDSLAPYNEQFF
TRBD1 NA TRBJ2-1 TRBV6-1 TGTGCCAGCAGTGAAAAAGCCTTACAGGGGGCAAGAAGCTCCTACAATGAGCAGTTCTTC CASSEKALQGARSSYNEQFF
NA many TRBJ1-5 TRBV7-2 TGTGCCAGCAGCGTGACAGTGGACAATCAGCCCCAGCATTTT CASSVTVDNQPQHF
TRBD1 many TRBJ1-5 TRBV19 TGTGCCAGTAGTATAGTTGCGGGACAGGGGGCTCAGCCCCAGCATTTT CASSIVAGQGAQPQHF
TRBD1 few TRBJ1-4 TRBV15 TGTGCCACCAGCAGAGACCAGGGTACAGGGGGTGAAAAACTGTTTTTT CATSRDQGTGGEKLFF
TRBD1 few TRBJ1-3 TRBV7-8 TGTGCCAGCAGCGACAGGGTCTACTCTGGAAACACCATATATTTT CASSDRVYSGNTIYF
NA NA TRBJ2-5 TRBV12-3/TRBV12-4 TGTGCCAGCAGTTTAGGAGGGGGTAACCAGTTGGGGTACCAAGAGACCCAGTACTTC CASSLGGGNQLGYQETQYF
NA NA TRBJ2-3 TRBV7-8 TGTGCCAGCAGCTTCGAGGGTAGCACAGATACGCAGTATTTT CASSFEGSTDTQYF
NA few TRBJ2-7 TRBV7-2 TGTGCCAGCAGCCCTGAAGAAAATAGACCCTACGAGCAGTACTTC CASSPEENRPYEQYF
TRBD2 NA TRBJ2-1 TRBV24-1 TGTGCCACCAGTGAACCGGGACTAGCGGGAGCAGGCACTCTCAATGAGCAGTTCTTC CATSEPGLAGAGTLNEQFF
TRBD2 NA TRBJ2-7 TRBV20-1 TGCAGTGCCTCTAGCGGGAGGGCCGATGACGAGCAGTACTTC CSASSGRADDEQYF
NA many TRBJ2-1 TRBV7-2 TGTGCCAGCAGCCCTCGTGTGGGGGCCCTTTACAATGAGCAGTTCTTC CASSPRVGALYNEQFF
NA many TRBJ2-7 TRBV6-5 TGTGCCAGCAGGCGAGCGAGGAGCTCCTACGAGCAGTACTTC CASRRARSSYEQYF
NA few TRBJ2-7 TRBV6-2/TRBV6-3 TGTGCCAGCACCAACAGGGCAGGGGAGCAGTACTTC CASTNRAGEQYF
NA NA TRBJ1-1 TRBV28 TGTGCCAGCAAAAGGACACGTGAAGCTTTCTTT CASKRTREAFF
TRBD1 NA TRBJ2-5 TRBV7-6 TGTGCCAGCAGCCCGGGACAGGGTGGTCCAGGGACCCAGTACTTC CASSPGQGGPGTQYF
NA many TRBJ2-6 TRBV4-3 TGCGCCAGCAGCCAAGATGGCTCTGGGGCCAACGTCCTGACTTTC CASSQDGSGANVLTF
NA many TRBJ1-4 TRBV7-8 TGTGCCAGCAGCTTGGGGGACGCCGCAACTAATGAAAAACTGTTTTTT CASSLGDAATNEKLFF